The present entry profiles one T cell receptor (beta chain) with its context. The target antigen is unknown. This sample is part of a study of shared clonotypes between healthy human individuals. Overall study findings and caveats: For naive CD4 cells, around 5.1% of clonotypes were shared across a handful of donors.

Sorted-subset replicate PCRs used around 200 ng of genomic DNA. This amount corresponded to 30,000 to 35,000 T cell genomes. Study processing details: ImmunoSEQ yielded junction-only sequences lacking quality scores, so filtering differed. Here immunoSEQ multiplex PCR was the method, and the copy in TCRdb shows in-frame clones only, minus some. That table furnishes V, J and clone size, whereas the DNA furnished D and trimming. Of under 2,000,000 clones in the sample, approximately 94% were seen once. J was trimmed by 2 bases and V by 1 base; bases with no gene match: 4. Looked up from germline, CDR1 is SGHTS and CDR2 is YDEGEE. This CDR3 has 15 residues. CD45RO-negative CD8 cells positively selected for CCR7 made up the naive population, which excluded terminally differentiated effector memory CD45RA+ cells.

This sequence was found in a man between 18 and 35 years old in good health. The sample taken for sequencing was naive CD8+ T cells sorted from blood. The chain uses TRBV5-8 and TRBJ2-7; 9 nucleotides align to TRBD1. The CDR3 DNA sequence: TGTGCCAGCAGCTTGTTGGGACAGGGACCCTACGAGCAGTACTTC. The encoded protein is CASSLLGQGPYEQYF.